The rows below give T cell receptor beta chains drawn from one sample of a study of blood T cell repertoires in COVID-19. Sequenced by immunoSEQ multiplex PCR; TCRdb stores in-frame clones only, minus some. In the table there are roughly 180,000 clones, roughly 86% of which are singletons. Sequenced input: PBMCs or T cells enriched from blood (not recorded which). The receptor source for this set is a woman under 40 who had recovered from COVID-19. The conserved cysteine and the conserved F or W are not part of the CDR3 here.

j_call	v_call	cdr3_aa
TRBJ2-7	TRBV25-1	ASSAQSSYEQY
TRBJ1-6	TRBV5-6	ASSPGQGLGSPLH
TRBJ2-1	TRBV19	ASSISTSGNGAYNEQF
TRBJ1-5	TRBV28	ASSPGGSPVAQH
TRBJ2-7	TRBV7-8	ASSLRRDGDEQY
TRBJ2-7	TRBV5-8	ASSSPGGSYEQY
TRBJ1-4	TRBV2	ASRPQGVANEKLF
TRBJ1-4	TRBV27	ASSLGEKLF
TRBJ2-7	TRBV5-4	ASSLAEGVSYEQY
TRBJ1-3	TRBV5-6	ASSPGGGAVSGNTIY
TRBJ1-2	TRBV27	ASSSRWGGVTGEGYT
TRBJ2-1	TRBV18	ASSDLPESYNEQF
TRBJ2-7	TRBV6-5	ASSYPGGEQY
TRBJ2-7	TRBV9	ASSVAGTSASYEQY
TRBJ2-1	TRBV27	ASRVELAGALDEQF